The clone carrying this T cell receptor (beta chain) appeared many times. This entry comes from a study of response to subunit inactivated influenza vaccine. TCRdb ran MiXCR on the RT-PCR reads and lists one entry per CDR3 protein. The data show roughly 500,000 distinct CDR3 sequences, 20% to 25% seen once. Germline V CDR1 and CDR2: SEHNR, FQNEAQ (reference sequence). The CDR3 runs 14 residues. V was clipped by 1 base and J by 5 bases, with 12 bases between them. These records were also assigned to another study, of T cells expressing NK-cell markers. That report adds: The cDNA for TCR beta came from 5'RACE template switching with UMIs. Source material for TCR beta repertoires consisted of sorted CD3+CD56+NKG2C+, CD3+CD56+NKG2C- and CD3+CD56-NKG2C+ T cells. In roughly six donors, dominant CD3+CD56+NKG2C+ clonotypes ranked among the top 10 CD8+ clonotypes.

V gene TRBV7-9 combines with J gene TRBJ2-7; a possible D gene is TRBD2 (6 bases). The receptor was isolated from a man aged 45-65 years who received an inactivated influenza vaccine. This specimen was CD4+ T cells sorted from PBMCs, taken approximately 13 days after vaccination. The CDR3 sequence is CASSLVPRDDEQYF. CDR3 nucleotide sequence: TGTGCCAGCAGCTTAGTTCCGCGGGATGACGAGCAGTACTTC.